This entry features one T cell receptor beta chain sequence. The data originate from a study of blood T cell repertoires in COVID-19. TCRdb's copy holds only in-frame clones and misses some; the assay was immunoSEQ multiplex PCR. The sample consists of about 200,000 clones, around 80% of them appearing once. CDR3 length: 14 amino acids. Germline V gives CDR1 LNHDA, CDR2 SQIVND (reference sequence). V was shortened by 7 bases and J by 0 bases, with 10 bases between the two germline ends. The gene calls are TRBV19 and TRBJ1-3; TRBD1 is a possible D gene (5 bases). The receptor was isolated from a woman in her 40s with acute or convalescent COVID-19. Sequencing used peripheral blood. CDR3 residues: CASIDSSSGNTIYF. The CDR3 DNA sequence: TGTGCCAGTATAGACAGCAGCTCTGGAAACACCATATATTTT.